The text below deals with one T cell receptor (beta chain). With 5 bases removed from V and 0 bases from J, the gap between germline ends came to 10 bases. There are 14 residues in the CDR3. In germline, CDR1 is SNHLY, CDR2 FYNNEI. The data originate from a study of response to subunit inactivated influenza vaccine. TCRdb re-called the RT-PCR reads through MiXCR, storing one row per CDR3 protein. Seen here are some 550,000 distinct CDR3 sequences, roughly 23% observed once, and the top ten hold 2.5% to 3.5%. These data were also filed under a second study, of T cells expressing NK-cell markers. That report adds: It was by 5'RACE template switching with UMIs that TCR beta cDNA was made. The study found dominant NKG2C+ clonotypes at about 1.0-7.0% of CD8+ T cells in about six donors.

The clonotype originates from a man aged 50 to 59 who received an inactivated influenza vaccine. The sample in question was CD4+ T cells sorted from PBMCs, obtained 11 to 12 days after vaccination. V is TRBV2 and J is TRBJ1-1; D may be TRBD1 (5 bases). The CDR3 loop is CASSYDSMNTEAFF. Here the CDR3 DNA reads TGTGCCAGCAGTTACGACAGCATGAACACTGAAGCTTTCTTT. The entire variable domain, with the rest obtained from reference TRBV2 and TRBJ1-1, is as follows: EPEVTQTPSHQVTQMGQEVILRCVPISNHLYFYWYRQILGQKVEFLVSFYNNEISEKSEIFDDQFSVERPDGSNFTLKIRSTKLEDSAMYFCASSYDSMNTEAFFGQGTRLTVV.